This T cell receptor (beta chain) was profiled in a study of T cells in Graves' hyperthyroidism and ophthalmopathy. Overall study findings and caveats: The model foresaw ophthalmopathy a median around 6.4 months prior to onset.

To note about this clonotype: Its antigen is still unknown. A much larger clone lies one base from this, so it may be a read error. This CDR3 fails to terminate in the conserved phenylalanine or tryptophan, so it likely reflects a read error.

RNA transcripts provided the source from which TCR beta CDR3 regions were amplified. A first-round RT-PCR of the TCR CDR3 used the HTBI primer set. From the multiplex PCR reads, TCRdb called clonotypes with MiXCR, one entry per CDR3 protein. The data hold about 150,000 distinct CDR3 sequences, with more than 20% observed a single time. CDR1 and CDR2 from the germline V gene are SEHNR and FQNEAQ (reference sequence). The CDR3 is made up of 16 amino acids. Trimming shortened V by 5 bases and J by 0 bases, and 11 bases separated the two germline ends. This sequence was found in a woman between 45 and 60 years old with Graves' hyperthyroidism that later progressed to Graves' ophthalmopathy. This chain links TRBV7-9 with TRBJ2-6, with a tentative D call TRBD2 (6 bases). The sequenced sample consisted of blood. The CDR3 coding sequence is TGTGCCAGCAGCGGCCGGGGGAACTCTGGGGCCAACGTCCTGACTTCC. Translated: CASSGRGNSGANVLTS.